This TCR beta chain was profiled in a study of shared clonotypes between healthy human individuals. Germline V gene data show CDR1 as MNHNY and CDR2 as SVGAGI (reference sequence). The CDR3 runs 14 residues. Trimming removed 0 bases at V and 0 bases at J, with 6 bases between. With respect to this clone: The target antigen is unknown.

Clones were read by immunoSEQ multiplex PCR, and TCRdb kept only the in-frame ones, dropping some. Seen here are approximately 2,300,000 clones, around 92% observed once, and the top ten hold around 0.4%. Findings of the study overall: Naive CD4 clonotype sharing across a few donors was about 5%. Limitation of the genetic and exposure-history diversity represented came from the few donors.

This rearrangement joins TRBV6-6 to TRBJ2-7; D gene unclear. This sequence originates from a man younger than 35 in good health. Some clones in this sample may be carry-over from other donors' samples. Input material: naive CD4+ T cells from PBMCs. As for subset: CD45RA+ positively selected. Written as DNA, the CDR3 is TGTGCCAGCAGTTACTCAGTGGTCTCCTACGAGCAGTACTTC. Amino acid sequence: CASSYSVVSYEQYF.